This TCR beta chain was retrieved from a study of T-cell memory formation after mild COVID-19. Across the whole study: Clusters of TCRs were largely donor specific. Study observations and caveats: For second-wave clones that peaked at day 37, SARS-CoV-2 specificity went unverified. Mainly in CM and EM were contracting CD4+ clones; CD8+ were in EMRA.

This clonotype has ten or more counts. The antigen is not known. Trimming pared 5 bases from V and 7 bases from J, leaving 21 bases between. Germline V gene lookup returns CDR1 SGHTA and CDR2 FQGNSA. This CDR3 has 16 residues. TCRalpha and TCRbeta libraries used 5'RACE with constant-segment primers and UMIs. TCRdb itself ran the 5' RACE reads through MiXCR, one entry per CDR3 protein. Among approximately 270,000 distinct CDR3 sequences listed, roughly 17% were seen once. Sequencing input: PBMCs or a T cell subset sorted from them (not recorded which). The chain couples TRBV7-2 to TRBJ2-1, with D tentatively TRBD1 (5 bases). This TCR was sampled from a man aged 18 to 29 who had mild COVID-19 (a few samples of this study predate the infection). Cell type and time point are not known. For the CDR3, the DNA is TGTGCCAGCAGCGCCCGGGCGCAGGGCCTATCAAATGAGCAGTTCTTC. Encoded protein: CASSARAQGLSNEQFF.